This is a list of T cell receptor beta chains from one sample in a study of blood T cell repertoires in COVID-19. The repertoire was sequenced with immunoSEQ multiplex PCR; TCRdb's copy has only in-frame clones and lacks some. The sample lists a few hundred thousand clones, about 90% occurring once. Sequences were obtained from PBMCs or T cells enriched from blood (not recorded which). These receptors came from a woman in her twenties or thirties who had recovered from COVID-19. Both conserved end residues are part of each CDR3. Each record gives: D gene, CDR3 length, V gene, J gene, clone size, CDR3 DNA, CDR3 protein. The D gene is left open where the match is weak. For some rows the clone size is stated as once, few or many, or as a class when expanded; others skip it.

D gene: TRBD2; CDR3 length: 14; V gene: TRBV19; J gene: TRBJ2-1; clone size: .; CDR3 DNA: TGTGCCAGTAGTTCCCGGACTAGGAGGGGAGAGCAGTTCTTC; CDR3 protein: CASSSRTRRGEQFF
D gene: TRBD1; CDR3 length: 14; V gene: TRBV19; J gene: TRBJ2-7; clone size: .; CDR3 DNA: TGTGCCAGTAGGAAAGGGACAGGGCTCTACGAGCAGTACTTC; CDR3 protein: CASRKGTGLYEQYF
D gene: TRBD1; CDR3 length: 14; V gene: TRBV18; J gene: TRBJ1-5; clone size: .; CDR3 DNA: TGTGCCAGCTCAGCAACAGGGGTTGGTCAGCCCCAGCATTTT; CDR3 protein: CASSATGVGQPQHF
D gene: TRBD1; CDR3 length: 17; V gene: TRBV13; J gene: TRBJ2-4; clone size: once; CDR3 DNA: TGTGCCAGCAGCTTCGGCAGGACAGGGGCGGCCAAAAACATTCAGTACTTC; CDR3 protein: CASSFGRTGAAKNIQYF
D gene: .; CDR3 length: 11; V gene: TRBV29-1; J gene: TRBJ1-1; clone size: .; CDR3 DNA: TGCAGCGTCGGATTCGGGGGGAAAGCTTTCTTT; CDR3 protein: CSVGFGGKAFF
D gene: .; CDR3 length: 12; V gene: TRBV2; J gene: TRBJ2-3; clone size: .; CDR3 DNA: TGTGCCAGCAGTCTCTCCACAGATACGCAGTATTTT; CDR3 protein: CASSLSTDTQYF
D gene: .; CDR3 length: 14; V gene: TRBV15; J gene: TRBJ2-3; clone size: .; CDR3 DNA: TGTGCCACCAGCAGAGACGACTCGACAGATACGCAGTATTTT; CDR3 protein: CATSRDDSTDTQYF
D gene: .; CDR3 length: 13; V gene: TRBV30; J gene: TRBJ2-7; clone size: .; CDR3 DNA: TGTGCCGGAATGAGATCCTACGGGAGCGAGCAGTACTTC; CDR3 protein: CAGMRSYGSEQYF
D gene: .; CDR3 length: 16; V gene: TRBV27; J gene: TRBJ2-7; clone size: .; CDR3 DNA: TGTGCCAGCAGTTCCCTAGGGGGGGAGCCCTACGTGGAGCAGTACTTC; CDR3 protein: CASSSLGGEPYVEQYF
D gene: .; CDR3 length: 14; V gene: TRBV28; J gene: TRBJ2-7; clone size: .; CDR3 DNA: TGTGCCAGCAGTTTCACCGGGAGCTCCTACGAGCAGTACTTC; CDR3 protein: CASSFTGSSYEQYF
D gene: TRBD1; CDR3 length: 14; V gene: TRBV5-1; J gene: TRBJ1-2; clone size: few; CDR3 DNA: TGCGCCAGCAGCTTGGGGACAGGGTCCTATGGCTACACCTTC; CDR3 protein: CASSLGTGSYGYTF
D gene: .; CDR3 length: 14; V gene: TRBV11-2; J gene: TRBJ1-4; clone size: .; CDR3 DNA: TGTGCCAGCAGCTCGAGACAGTTAAACGAAAAACTGTTTTTT; CDR3 protein: CASSSRQLNEKLFF
D gene: TRBD1; CDR3 length: 16; V gene: TRBV2; J gene: TRBJ1-2; clone size: .; CDR3 DNA: TGTGCCAGCAGTGGTCAAGCGGGACAGGGTACCTATGGCTACACCTTC; CDR3 protein: CASSGQAGQGTYGYTF
D gene: TRBD1; CDR3 length: 15; V gene: TRBV7-8; J gene: TRBJ1-2; clone size: .; CDR3 DNA: TGTGCCAGCAGCTTAACGGACAGGGGGCTCGATGGCTACACCTTC; CDR3 protein: CASSLTDRGLDGYTF
D gene: TRBD2; CDR3 length: 18; V gene: TRBV19; J gene: TRBJ2-1; clone size: .; CDR3 DNA: TGTGCCAGTAGCCAGGGACTAGCGGGAGGGCGTTCCTACAATGAGCAGTTCTTC; CDR3 protein: CASSQGLAGGRSYNEQFF
D gene: .; CDR3 length: 18; V gene: TRBV5-5; J gene: TRBJ1-6; clone size: .; CDR3 DNA: TGTGCCAGCAGCTCGTCCCCCGCCCGGACAGCCGATAATTCACCCCTCCACTTT; CDR3 protein: CASSSSPARTADNSPLHF
D gene: .; CDR3 length: 15; V gene: TRBV28; J gene: TRBJ1-3; clone size: .; CDR3 DNA: TGTGCCAGCAGTTTATGGGGCCAGGGCGGAAACACCATATATTTT; CDR3 protein: CASSLWGQGGNTIYF
D gene: .; CDR3 length: 13; V gene: TRBV30; J gene: TRBJ1-4; clone size: .; CDR3 DNA: TGTGCCTGGAGTTCGGGGTTTCTGGGAAAACTGTTTTTT; CDR3 protein: CAWSSGFLGKLFF
D gene: TRBD1; CDR3 length: 15; V gene: TRBV19; J gene: TRBJ1-1; clone size: once; CDR3 DNA: TGTGCCAGTAGTACGGGACAGGGGGCGCAGACTGAAGCTTTCTTT; CDR3 protein: CASSTGQGAQTEAFF
D gene: .; CDR3 length: 13; V gene: TRBV2; J gene: TRBJ1-5; clone size: few; CDR3 DNA: TGTGCCAGCAGTCCGTTCGAGAATCAGCCCCAGCATTTT; CDR3 protein: CASSPFENQPQHF
D gene: TRBD1; CDR3 length: 14; V gene: TRBV7-8; J gene: TRBJ2-1; clone size: .; CDR3 DNA: TGTGCCAGCAGCCCAGCCCGGGACAGGGTCGAGCAGTTCTTC; CDR3 protein: CASSPARDRVEQFF
D gene: .; CDR3 length: 15; V gene: TRBV2; J gene: TRBJ2-2; clone size: .; CDR3 DNA: TGTGCCAGCAGGGACAGAACTTTGAACACCGGGGAGCTGTTTTTT; CDR3 protein: CASRDRTLNTGELFF
D gene: .; CDR3 length: 18; V gene: TRBV5-6; J gene: TRBJ1-6; clone size: once; CDR3 DNA: TGTGCCAGCAGCTTGGGATTACTACAGGGTAGTATAAGCTCACCCCTCCACTTT; CDR3 protein: CASSLGLLQGSISSPLHF
D gene: .; CDR3 length: 13; V gene: TRBV29-1; J gene: TRBJ1-1; clone size: once; CDR3 DNA: TGCAGCGTTGTGGCAGGTACGAACACTGAAGCTTTCTTT; CDR3 protein: CSVVAGTNTEAFF
D gene: .; CDR3 length: 15; V gene: TRBV4-2; J gene: TRBJ1-5; clone size: few; CDR3 DNA: TGTGCCAGCAGCCTCTTTCGGGGTAGCAATCAGCCCCAGCATTTT; CDR3 protein: CASSLFRGSNQPQHF
D gene: TRBD1; CDR3 length: 16; V gene: TRBV18; J gene: TRBJ1-1; clone size: .; CDR3 DNA: TGTGCCAGCTCACCCGGGACAGGGGGCCCCAGCACTGAAGCTTTCTTT; CDR3 protein: CASSPGTGGPSTEAFF
D gene: TRBD2; CDR3 length: 15; V gene: TRBV10-1; J gene: TRBJ2-3; clone size: .; CDR3 DNA: TGCGCCAGCAGTGAATTAGCGGGGGGCACAGATACGCAGTATTTT; CDR3 protein: CASSELAGGTDTQYF
D gene: TRBD1; CDR3 length: 15; V gene: TRBV6-5; J gene: TRBJ2-6; clone size: .; CDR3 DNA: TGTGCCACCGGACAGGGGGCGCGTGGGGCCAACGTCCTGACTTTC; CDR3 protein: CATGQGARGANVLTF
D gene: .; CDR3 length: 15; V gene: TRBV19; J gene: TRBJ2-7; clone size: .; CDR3 DNA: TGTGCCAGTAGCAACCCCGGGACACTCGAGAAAGAGCAGTACTTC; CDR3 protein: CASSNPGTLEKEQYF
D gene: .; CDR3 length: 14; V gene: TRBV15; J gene: TRBJ2-1; clone size: once; CDR3 DNA: TGTGCCACCACTCCTGGGCACCTCTACAATGAGCAGTTCTTC; CDR3 protein: CATTPGHLYNEQFF
D gene: .; CDR3 length: 14; V gene: TRBV10-3; J gene: TRBJ1-1; clone size: .; CDR3 DNA: TGTGCCATCAGTCTGCGGGGGCAGGGGACTGAAGCTTTCTTT; CDR3 protein: CAISLRGQGTEAFF
D gene: .; CDR3 length: 12; V gene: TRBV12-3/TRBV12-4; J gene: TRBJ1-2; clone size: few; CDR3 DNA: TGTGCCAGCAGCGGGACATCTAATGGCTACACCTTC; CDR3 protein: CASSGTSNGYTF
D gene: .; CDR3 length: 13; V gene: TRBV4-2; J gene: TRBJ2-1; clone size: .; CDR3 DNA: TGTGCCAGCAGCCCGAGTAGCTTCAATGAGCAGTTCTTC; CDR3 protein: CASSPSSFNEQFF
D gene: .; CDR3 length: 12; V gene: TRBV29-1; J gene: TRBJ1-5; clone size: once; CDR3 DNA: TGCAGCGTTGAAGAGGGAGGGCAGCCCCAGCATTTT; CDR3 protein: CSVEEGGQPQHF
D gene: TRBD2; CDR3 length: 16; V gene: TRBV11-2; J gene: TRBJ2-1; clone size: .; CDR3 DNA: TGTGCCAGCAGCCCTTCCAGGACTAGCGGCTACAATGAGCAGTTCTTC; CDR3 protein: CASSPSRTSGYNEQFF
D gene: TRBD2; CDR3 length: 18; V gene: TRBV7-9; J gene: TRBJ2-1; clone size: .; CDR3 DNA: TGTGCCAGCAGCTTAGGGGGACTAGCGGGAAGCTCCTACAATGAGCAGTTCTTC; CDR3 protein: CASSLGGLAGSSYNEQFF
D gene: TRBD1; CDR3 length: 14; V gene: TRBV5-1; J gene: TRBJ2-7; clone size: .; CDR3 DNA: TGCGCCAGCAGCGCGGGACAGGGGGGAGTCGAGCAGTACTTC; CDR3 protein: CASSAGQGGVEQYF
D gene: TRBD2; CDR3 length: 17; V gene: TRBV4-1; J gene: TRBJ2-2; clone size: .; CDR3 DNA: TGCGCCAGCAGCCAAGTCAACATGGGACTACTGACCGGGGAGCTGTTTTTT; CDR3 protein: CASSQVNMGLLTGELFF
D gene: TRBD2; CDR3 length: 15; V gene: TRBV5-1; J gene: TRBJ2-5; clone size: once; CDR3 DNA: TGCGCCAGCAGCTTACTAGCGGGGGGCGGGGAGACCCAGTACTTC; CDR3 protein: CASSLLAGGGETQYF